A single sample gave rise to the 20 T cell receptor beta chains below, sequenced in a study of cytomegalovirus exposure and HLA in healthy donors. 13 Jbeta primers and 60 Vbeta primers were used for the PCR. The method was immunoSEQ multiplex PCR; TCRdb's version includes in-frame clones alone and lacks a portion of them. The table shows more than 150,000 clones, with approximately 84% occurring only once. Sequencing was carried out using PBMCs. The receptor set was obtained from a girl aged 5 to 17 in good health and CMV-seropositive.

The chain carries TRBV30 and TRBJ2-7, with 7 nucleotides matching TRBD1. Germline loops: CDR1 GTSNPN, CDR2 SVGIG (reference sequence). The CDR3 loop spans 11 amino acids. V gave up 4 bases and J gave up 3 bases; unmatched junction bases: 0. The DNA for the CDR3 is TGTGCCTGGACAGGGGGCTACGAGCAGTACTTC. This codes for CAWTGGYEQYF. The complete variable domain, with remaining parts taken from reference TRBV30 and TRBJ2-7, reads SQTIHQWPATLVQPVGSPLSLECTVEGTSNPNLYWYRQAAGRGLQLLFYSVGIGQISSEVPQNLSASRPQDRQFILSSKKLLLSDSGFYLCAWTGGYEQYFGPGTRLTVT.

On this clone: The junction and the germline gene differ at one end; a read error may be behind it. V usage is TRBV7-6 and J usage is TRBJ1-2; 9 bases align to TRBD1. Germline CDR1 is SGHVS and CDR2 is FNYEAQ. This CDR3 spans 15 amino acids. The CDR3 is CASSPNKDRGVCILF. CDR3 sequence (DNA): TGTGCCAGCAGCCCGAACAAGGACAGGGGCGTATGCATCCTCTTC.

The J gene is TRBJ2-2, the V gene TRBV7-2; 8 bases agree with TRBD2. This CDR3 has 17 amino acids. Germline CDR1 is SGHTA and CDR2 is FQGNSA. The V and J ends lost 5 bases and 3 bases, in that order; junction bases with no gene match: 11. The CDR3 reads CASSLNSGSSDTGELFF. CDR3 nucleotide sequence: TGTGCCAGCAGCCTAAACAGCGGGAGTTCGGACACCGGGGAGCTGTTTTTT.

The V gene is TRBV6-1, the J gene TRBJ1-4; 8 bases align to TRBD1. CDR3 length: 15 amino acids. The J segment lost 7 bases and the V segment lost 1 base, leaving 5 bases of the junction unmatched. From germline, CDR1 is MNHNS and CDR2 SASEGT. CDR3 nucleotides: TGTGCCAGCAGTGAAGGTCAGGGGGCTTTTGAAAAACTGTTTTTT. It specifies CASSEGQGAFEKLFF.

This clone was detected once. The chain carries TRBV19 and TRBJ2-7; D gene unclear. Germline V gives CDR1 LNHDA, CDR2 SQIVND (reference sequence). This CDR3 contains 13 residues. V gave up 9 bases and J gave up 9 bases, with 21 bases separating them. The CDR3: CASADQPYERQYF. The CDR3 bases are TGTGCCAGCGCCGATCAACCCTACGAGCGGCAGTACTTC.

The chain is built from TRBV7-8 and TRBJ2-1; 7 nucleotides line up with TRBD2. Germline CDR1 reads SGHVS; CDR2 reads FQNEAQ. This CDR3 spans 16 amino acids. Trimming at V came to 0 bases and at J to 3 bases, leaving 5 bases not matched to a gene. CDR3 sequence (DNA): TGTGCCAGCAGCTTAGCGGGAGGGTCCCTCTACAATGAGCAGTTCTTC. Protein: CASSLAGGSLYNEQFF.

The chain combines TRBV7-9 with TRBJ1-1, with a tentative D call TRBD1 (5 bases). The ends were cut back, 6 bases at V and 3 bases at J, with 11 bases in the middle. CDR1 is SEHNR and CDR2 is FQNEAQ in the germline V gene (reference sequence). The CDR3 runs 13 residues. The CDR3 DNA reads TGTGCCAGCAGTTCCCCAGGGTACACTGAAGCTTTCTTT. It translates to CASSSPGYTEAFF.

The chain has TRBV2 and TRBJ1-4; 7 bases agree with TRBD1. This CDR3 has 15 amino acids. Germline V gene sequence: CDR1 SNHLY, CDR2 FYNNEI. The ends lost 3 bases at V and 8 bases at J; junction bases unmatched: 9. The CDR3 nucleotides read TGTGCCAGCAGTGAGGACAGGTCGAGGGGGGAAAAACTGTTTTTT. It specifies CASSEDRSRGEKLFF.

The V call is TRBV29-1, the J call TRBJ1-2, with a tentative D call TRBD1 (6 bases). The V end lost 3 bases, the J end lost 8 bases, and 13 bases lay between the germline ends. This CDR3 spans 12 amino acids. CDR1 is SQVTM, CDR2 ANQGSEA, per germline. CDR3 in amino acids: CSVETGTGGYTF. In nucleotides, the CDR3 is TGCAGCGTTGAGACAGGAACGGGGGGCTACACCTTC.

This clone came up a few times. V usage is TRBV7-9 and J usage is TRBJ1-5; TRBD1 aligns across 8 bases. The CDR3 is 14 residues long. V trimming: 4 bases; J trimming: 4 bases; junction bases outside the gene matches: 3. Germline V CDR1 and CDR2: SEHNR, FQNEAQ (reference sequence). CDR3 DNA: TGTGCCAGCAGCTCCCGACAGGGGAATCAGCCCCAGCATTTT. Amino acids: CASSSRQGNQPQHF.

This rearrangement joins TRBV9 to TRBJ2-1; TRBD2 matches at 10 bases. In germline, CDR1 is SGDLS, CDR2 YYNGEE. The CDR3 runs to 14 residues. Unmatched junction bases numbered 5, after V lost 5 bases and J lost 6 bases. CDR3 DNA: TGTGCCAGCAGACCCCTAGCGGGAGCCAATGAGCAGTTCTTC. Protein: CASRPLAGANEQFF.

The chain joins TRBV7-9 to TRBJ1-2; no reliable D call. CDR1 is SEHNR, CDR2 FQNEAQ, per germline (reference sequence). V dropped 3 bases and J dropped 4 bases, with 9 bases sitting between them. CDR3 length: 13 residues. CDR3 region: CASSFRDAYGYTF. In nucleotides, the CDR3 is TGTGCCAGCAGCTTTCGGGATGCCTATGGCTACACCTTC.

This sequence joins TRBV4-1 and TRBJ2-7, with 9 bases aligning to TRBD2. After removal of 6 bases from V and 3 bases from J, the junction contained 9 bases not matched to a gene. The germline gives CDR1 MGHRA, CDR2 YSYEKL. The CDR3 totals 15 residues. In DNA form, the CDR3 reads TGCGCCAGCAGTTTCAACCCAGCGGGAGGCTACGAGCAGTACTTC. Amino acids: CASSFNPAGGYEQYF.

This chain uses TRBV4-1 with TRBJ2-7; 9 positions agree with TRBD1. The CDR3 covers 16 residues. The germline V gene has CDR1 MGHRA and CDR2 YSYEKL. V lost 3 bases, J lost 5 bases, and 11 bases stayed unmatched. For the CDR3, the DNA is TGCGCCAGCAGCCAGTACCGGGACAGGGCATTGGACGAGCAGTACTTC. It is translated as CASSQYRDRALDEQYF.

The chain links TRBV5-1 to TRBJ1-2; D not certain. Between the trimmed V and J ends, which lost 3 bases and 1 base, there was a span of 4 bases. The CDR3 spans 12 residues. The V gene's germline CDR1 is SGHRS and CDR2 YFSETQ. The CDR3 spells CASSYNNYGYTF. For the CDR3, the DNA is TGCGCCAGCAGCTACAATAACTATGGCTACACCTTC. The full variable domain, its missing parts supplied by reference TRBV5-1 and TRBJ1-2, is KAGVTQTPRYLIKTRGQQVTLSCSPISGHRSVSWYQQTPGQGLQFLFEYFSETQRNKGNFPGRFSGRQFSNSRSEMNVSTLELGDSALYLCASSYNNYGYTFGSGTRLTVV.

This chain joins TRBV19 and TRBJ2-3; D ambiguous. The CDR3 totals 13 residues. Germline V lookup: CDR1 LNHDA, CDR2 SQIVND (reference sequence). Trimming left V 4 bases short and J 6 bases short, with 11 bases between. In nucleotides, the CDR3 is TGTGCCAGTAGTAATTCCCTACCGGATACGCAGTATTTT. As protein: CASSNSLPDTQYF.

CDR3 sequence: CAWMGLAGVDTQYF. The CDR3, as DNA: TGTGCCTGGATGGGACTAGCGGGAGTAGATACGCAGTATTTT. The genes are TRBV30 and TRBJ2-3; 14 nucleotides match TRBD2. The CDR3 has 14 amino acids. CDR1 and CDR2 (germline): GTSNPN, SVGIG (reference sequence). The trim removed 4 bases at V and 5 bases at J, leaving 2 bases unmatched.

The gene calls are TRBV29-1 and TRBJ2-7; TRBD1 agrees at 7 bases. V lost 4 bases to trimming and J lost 3 bases; unmatched junction nucleotides: 6. CDR3 length: 13 amino acids. Germline V gives CDR1 SQVTM, CDR2 ANQGSEA. The CDR3 reads CSVVVGGVYEQYF. The CDR3, as DNA: TGCAGCGTTGTAGTAGGGGGCGTCTACGAGCAGTACTTC.

This clone was observed once. V is TRBV2 and J is TRBJ2-7, with 9 bases fitting TRBD2. With 7 bases clipped from V and 1 base from J, the junction kept 8 bases outside the gene matches. The CDR3 runs to 15 residues. Germline V gene sequence: CDR1 SNHLY, CDR2 FYNNEI. The DNA of the CDR3 is TGTGCCAGCACCGCTCGGACTAGCGATTCCTACGAGCAGTACTTC. Residues: CASTARTSDSYEQYF.

The V call is TRBV7-9, the J call TRBJ1-2, with 8 bases fitting TRBD1. The CDR3 is made up of 14 amino acids. Germline V gives CDR1 SEHNR, CDR2 FQNEAQ (reference sequence). V lost 6 bases, J lost 6 bases, and 9 bases stayed unmatched. The CDR3 region has the DNA TGTGCCAGCAGTCCCTCGGCAGGGGGCAATGGCTACACCTTC. This translates into CASSPSAGGNGYTF.